The next 25 T cell receptor beta chains were all read from a single sample in a study of blood T cell repertoires in COVID-19. Method: immunoSEQ multiplex PCR; TCRdb's copy keeps in-frame clones and lacks some. Of 270,000 or so clones listed, about nine tenths are singletons. Sequencing was done on a sample of peripheral blood. These TCRs come from a woman aged 30 to 39 with active or convalescent COVID-19.

This chain connects TRBV18 to TRBJ2-4; a possible D gene is TRBD1 (6 bases). CDR1 KGHSH and CDR2 LQKENI come from the germline V gene. Trimming took 6 bases from V and 8 from J, leaving 17 bases between them. This CDR3 has 14 amino acids. This chain's CDR3 is CASSDDPGAYIQYF. The CDR3 DNA reads as TGTGCCAGCTCCGATGACCCAGGGGCATACATTCAGTACTTC.

Only one count was recorded for this clone. The V and J genes are TRBV19 and TRBJ1-6, with 7 positions matching TRBD1. The length of the CDR3 is 14 residues. J was trimmed by 8 bases and V by 7 bases; bases with no gene match: 8. Germline V gene sequence: CDR1 LNHDA, CDR2 SQIVND (reference sequence). The CDR3 reads CASTVTGEDSPLHF. The DNA for the CDR3 is TGTGCCAGTACCGTAACAGGGGAAGATTCACCCCTCCACTTT. Filled out from reference TRBV19 and TRBJ1-6, the complete variable domain reads DGGITQSPKYLFRKEGQNVTLSCEQNLNHDAMYWYRQDPGQGLRLIYYSQIVNDFQKGDIAEGYSVSREKKESFPLTVTSAQKNPTAFYLCASTVTGEDSPLHFGNGTRLTVT.

The chain couples TRBV10-3 to TRBJ1-1; D is uncertain. Germline V CDR1 and CDR2: ENHRY, SYGVKD. The CDR3 runs to 14 residues. V was cut by 6 bases and J by 3 bases, with 14 bases left in between. The DNA for the CDR3 is TGTGCCATCAGGACGTCCCCCGAGGACACTGAAGCTTTCTTT. Amino acid sequence: CAIRTSPEDTEAFF.

This clone was recorded once. V is TRBV5-4 and J is TRBJ2-5; 9 bases map to TRBD2. CDR1 and CDR2 (germline): SGHNT, YYREEE (reference sequence). Germline trimming cut 4 bases from V and 3 bases from J; bases unmatched to any gene: 7. The CDR3 has 15 residues. The CDR3 DNA is TGTGCCAGCAGCCCCAGCGGGGGGCGGAAAGAGACCCAGTACTTC. It translates to CASSPSGGRKETQYF.

The chain couples TRBV24-1 to TRBJ2-5; TRBD1 might be the D (7 bases). CDR3 length: 17 residues. Trimming pared 3 bases from V and 1 base from J, leaving 17 bases between. CDR1 and CDR2 (germline): KGHDR, SFDVKD. In DNA form, the CDR3 reads TGTGCCACCAGTGATCGTAGACAGGGACTTAGCCAAGAGACCCAGTACTTC. Encoded protein: CATSDRRQGLSQETQYF.

The rearrangement links TRBV2 to TRBJ2-2; no clear D. V lost 1 base and J 7 bases, leaving 4 bases between the germline ends. CDR1 and CDR2 (germline): SNHLY, FYNNEI. CDR3 size: 12 residues. The CDR3 sequence is CASSEGIGELFF. In DNA form, the CDR3 reads TGTGCCAGCAGTGAAGGTATCGGGGAGCTGTTTTTT.

This chain uses TRBV6-5 with TRBJ2-1; the match to TRBD2 covers 10 bases. Germline V CDR1 and CDR2: MNHEY, SVGAGI. The CDR3 sequence is 15 residues long. Trimming took 5 bases from V and 4 from J; bases not matched to a gene: 5. CDR3 protein: CASSNLAGEYNEQFF. In DNA, the CDR3 is TGTGCCAGCAGTAATCTAGCGGGGGAGTACAATGAGCAGTTCTTC.

V is TRBV7-9 and J is TRBJ2-3; D might be TRBD2 (5 bases). The CDR3 loop spans 17 amino acids. In germline, CDR1 is SEHNR, CDR2 FQNEAQ (reference sequence). Trimming took off 1 base at V and 0 bases at J, with 14 bases between the two ends. The DNA for the CDR3 is TGTGCCAGCAGCTTAGGTGGCGGGCGGGTTAGCACAGATACGCAGTATTTT. It codes for CASSLGGGRVSTDTQYF.

This clone was seen only once. The chain recombines TRBV19 with TRBJ1-1; 9 bases agree with TRBD1. The CDR3 covers 15 residues. V was pared by 6 bases and J by 6 bases, with 11 bases of the junction left unmatched. Germline V gene lookup returns CDR1 LNHDA and CDR2 SQIVND (reference sequence). The CDR3 spells CASSRTGQGGPEAFF. CDR3 coding DNA: TGTGCCAGTAGCCGAACGGGACAGGGAGGCCCTGAAGCTTTCTTT.

V and J are TRBV25-1 and TRBJ1-4; D unresolved. The germline V gene encodes CDR1 MGHDK and CDR2 SYGVNS. The V end lost 9 bases, the J end lost 6 bases, and 14 bases lay between the germline ends. This CDR3 has 13 amino acids. CDR3 sequence (DNA): TGTGCCAGTCAACAGACCCCGGATGAAAAACTGTTTTTT. Translated: CASQQTPDEKLFF.

The chain is built from TRBV27 and TRBJ2-1; TRBD1 matches 9 bases. Germline CDR1 MNHEY, CDR2 SMNVEV (reference sequence). V lost 7 bases and J lost 7; bases outside the gene matches: 20. The CDR3 runs 18 residues. The CDR3 sequence is CASNSLGTGTGILNEQFF. In DNA, the CDR3 is TGTGCCAGCAATTCATTAGGAACCGGGACAGGGATATTGAATGAGCAGTTCTTC.

CDR3 in DNA: TGTGCCAGTAGTCTACAGGAATTCACAGATACGCAGTATTTT. It codes for CASSLQEFTDTQYF. The chain recombines TRBV19 with TRBJ2-3; a weak D match, TRBD1 (5 bases). Deletions cut 5 bases from V and 2 bases from J, with 11 bases between. The CDR3 loop spans 14 amino acids. CDR1 LNHDA and CDR2 SQIVND come from the germline V gene (reference sequence).

This clone has just one count. The chain combines TRBV4-2 with TRBJ2-3; 10 nucleotides line up with TRBD2. The CDR3 loop spans 18 amino acids. The trim removed 0 bases at V and 3 bases at J, leaving 9 bases unmatched. Germline values: CDR1 LGHNA, CDR2 YNFKEQ. The CDR3 sequence is CASSQEGKRGGITDTQYF. The CDR3 region has the DNA TGTGCCAGCAGCCAAGAAGGGAAGCGGGGGGGCATAACAGATACGCAGTATTTT.

The rearrangement joins TRBV7-9 to TRBJ2-2; D not resolved. The CDR3 covers 14 residues. The V end was cut by 5 bases, the J end by 5 bases, with 12 bases between. Germline lookup yields CDR1 SEHNR and CDR2 FQNEAQ (reference sequence). CDR3 in amino acids: CASSPLGLTGELFF. The CDR3, as DNA: TGTGCCAGCAGCCCATTGGGCCTAACCGGGGAGCTGTTTTTT.

V gene TRBV6-5 combines with J gene TRBJ1-2; weak D call: TRBD1 (6 bases). Germline V gives CDR1 MNHEY, CDR2 SVGAGI. V gave up 8 bases and J gave up 4 bases, with 17 bases separating them. The CDR3 contains 14 residues. The CDR3 DNA is TGTGCCAGCGGCCCCCGGGGGGGCGGCTATGGCTACACCTTC. It is translated as CASGPRGGGYGYTF.

The chain has TRBV6-2 or TRBV6-3 and TRBJ1-2; no clear D. V was trimmed by 4 bases and J by 5 bases, leaving 23 bases between them. The CDR3 consists of 17 residues. CDR1 is MNHEY and CDR2 is SVGEGT in the germline V gene. The DNA for the CDR3 is TGTGCCAGCAGTTCCCGAGGAGGTGAAAATTCCCCTTATGGCTACACCTTC. It yields the protein CASSSRGGENSPYGYTF.

A few counts support this clone. The chain is built from TRBV5-4 and TRBJ1-1, with unresolved D. This CDR3 spans 12 amino acids. V lost 8 bases, J lost 8 bases, and 16 bases lay in between. Germline V gives CDR1 SGHNT, CDR2 YYREEE (reference sequence). CDR3 sequence reads: CASSSSSREAFF. The CDR3 DNA follows: TGTGCCAGTTCGAGCAGTTCCAGGGAAGCTTTCTTT.

The chain combines TRBV5-1 with TRBJ2-3; D gene unclear. Germline V gene data show CDR1 as SGHRS and CDR2 as YFSETQ. The CDR3 spans 15 residues. Trimming removed 4 bases at V and 4 bases at J, with 16 bases between. The CDR3 nucleotides are TGCGCCAGCAGCCCCCCTGATCCAAGCGCAGATACGCAGTATTTT. Residues: CASSPPDPSADTQYF.

The J gene is TRBJ2-3, the V gene TRBV6-2 or TRBV6-3; the match to TRBD2 covers 7 bases. Germline V gives CDR1 MNHEY, CDR2 SVGEGT. This CDR3 comprises 15 residues. The trim removed 3 bases at V and 4 bases at J, leaving 7 bases unmatched. The CDR3 sequence: CASSYPQRGADTQYF. DNA for the CDR3: TGTGCCAGCAGTTATCCACAGCGGGGTGCAGATACGCAGTATTTT.

The chain recombines TRBV9 with TRBJ2-4; possibly TRBD2 for D (6 bases). V lost 3 bases, J lost 0 bases, and 13 bases lay in between. This CDR3 is 16 amino acids long. CDR1 and CDR2 from the germline V gene are SGDLS and YYNGEE. CDR3 loop: CASSGGLSGAKNIQYF. In DNA, the CDR3 is TGTGCCAGCAGCGGCGGACTATCAGGAGCCAAAAACATTCAGTACTTC.

J is TRBJ2-7 and V is TRBV7-2; D may be TRBD1 (6 bases). In germline, CDR1 is SGHTA, CDR2 FQGNSA. The CDR3 runs 14 residues. Deletions cut 5 bases from V and 7 bases from J, with 18 bases between. The CDR3 spells CASSPLGQSEEQYF. Here the CDR3 DNA reads TGTGCCAGCAGCCCACTTGGACAGTCTGAAGAGCAGTACTTC.

This chain connects TRBV7-9 to TRBJ2-5, with D unresolved. V dropped 4 bases and J dropped 0 bases, with 15 bases sitting between them. This CDR3 is 16 amino acids long. Germline V gene sequence: CDR1 SEHNR, CDR2 FQNEAQ (reference sequence). The CDR3 loop is CASSSPMGIYQETQYF. The CDR3 DNA sequence: TGTGCCAGCAGCTCCCCCATGGGCATCTACCAAGAGACCCAGTACTTC.

This sequence joins TRBV19 and TRBJ1-4; D might be TRBD1 (5 bases). This CDR3 contains 13 residues. Trimming cost V 8 bases and J 10 bases, with 17 bases left between them. Germline-derived CDR1 and CDR2 are LNHDA and SQIVND (reference sequence). The DNA for the CDR3 is TGTGCCAGTTCAAACACCAATCAGGGAAAACTGTTTTTT. Translated: CASSNTNQGKLFF. Drawing the rest from reference TRBV19 and TRBJ1-4, the complete variable domain is DGGITQSPKYLFRKEGQNVTLSCEQNLNHDAMYWYRQDPGQGLRLIYYSQIVNDFQKGDIAEGYSVSREKKESFPLTVTSAQKNPTAFYLCASSNTNQGKLFFGSGTQLSVL.

The chain is built from TRBV4-3 and TRBJ2-7; 8 nucleotides align to TRBD2. This CDR3 spans 16 amino acids. V lost 1 base and J lost 7; bases outside the gene matches: 12. In germline, CDR1 is LGHNA, CDR2 YSLEER. The CDR3 loop is CASSQGRGGLGWEQYF. DNA for the CDR3: TGCGCCAGCAGCCAAGGCCGGGGGGGGCTCGGTTGGGAGCAGTACTTC.

V gene TRBV30 combines with J gene TRBJ1-1, with D uncertain. CDR3 length: 12 residues. From germline, CDR1 is GTSNPN and CDR2 SVGIG (reference sequence). Trimming took off 0 bases at V and 7 bases at J, with 9 bases between the two ends. Here the CDR3 reads CAWSVGGDEAFF. DNA of the CDR3: TGTGCCTGGAGTGTCGGCGGCGATGAAGCTTTCTTT. The full variable domain, with the rest looked up from reference TRBV30 and TRBJ1-1, is SQTIHQWPATLVQPVGSPLSLECTVEGTSNPNLYWYRQAAGRGLQLLFYSVGIGQISSEVPQNLSASRPQDRQFILSSKKLLLSDSGFYLCAWSVGGDEAFFGQGTRLTVV.